The clone carrying this T cell receptor beta chain was observed many times. The target antigen is unknown. Read sequence stops 3 residues before the CDR3 end, and the germline J gene provides the missing end. The repertoire was sequenced with immunoSEQ multiplex PCR; TCRdb's copy has only in-frame clones and lacks some. The sample holds some 38,000 clones, and no clone turns up only once. Germline-derived CDR1 and CDR2 are MGHRA and YSYEKL. V lost 1 base, J lost 6 bases, and 8 bases lay in between. CDR3 length: 13 residues. The data originate from a study of T cell clonality in common variable immunodeficiency. The study, taken as a whole, reports: Shared TCRbeta clones were fewer between CVID subjects than controls.

The chain carries TRBV4-1 and TRBJ2-3; D not resolved. The sequencing input was peripheral blood mononuclear cells. The source is a person aged 18 to 70 in good health. Incomplete CDR3 DNA: TGCGCCAGCAGCCAAGTCCCTAGGGATACG. This gives the protein CASSQVPRDT. The entire CDR3 reads CASSQVPRDTQYF.